This T cell receptor (beta chain) appears in the sequencing data of a study of CD8 T cells in seronegative destructive rheumatoid arthritis (dated by TCRdb to the early 2020s). Study-level background: At the time of sampling, seven of the eight CND-RA patients were on biological drugs. Peripheral CD8+ TCRbeta repertoires of CCP-negative destructive rheumatoid arthritis (CND-RA) patients were compared with newly diagnosed seropositive RA, seronegative RA and healthy controls. The seropositive RA, seronegative RA and healthy control comparison cohorts were obtained from an earlier published TCRbeta dataset rather than being newly sequenced. On the study overall, not on this receptor specifically: No public clonotype enrichment survived Benjamini-Hochberg correction across the roughly 100,000 clonotypes tested. CND-RA repertoires showed more CMV-reactive and fewer influenza A-reactive CD8+ TCRbeta sequences than controls and other RA subtypes. A distinct set of enriched public clonotypes appeared to be present in CND-RA patients, and the authors interpreted this finding as support for a separate disease subset. The small size of the CND-RA cohort was acknowledged as a study limitation. Without diagnostic samples, TCR repertoire differences may partly reflect poor disease control over the years rather than being present at onset. With age adjusted for, CD8+ TCRbeta repertoires in CND-RA patients appeared less diverse and more clonal than repertoires in other RA subtypes.

From V the trimming removes 0 bases and from J it removes 7 bases, while the gene matches leave 9 bases of the junction unaccounted for. Sequences MGHRA (CDR1) and YSYEKL (CDR2) are obtained from the germline V gene. The CDR3, from cysteine to phenylalanine, totals 17 residues. CDR3 DNA is the only sequence kept; it has 51 bases, read in frame from the first base. Genomic DNA from CD8+ cells was used for TCRbeta sequencing according to the manufacturer's instructions. A genomics technology centre in Finland ran the TCRbeta sequencing, which was done with the immunoSEQ assay. The study's processing was this. Clonotype tables generated by the immunoSEQ preprocessing pipeline were converted into VDJtools format, and non-productive clonotypes were filtered out. Any sample with fewer than 10,000 reads was excluded, the remaining samples were subsampled to 10,000 reads, and most of the eight CND-RA samples made it through. Using the VDJtools CalcDiversityStats function on data subsampled to 10,000 reads, the Shannon-Wiener, Simpson and clonality indices were calculated. To infer antigen specificity, non-singleton TCRbeta clonotypes were hard-matched against VDJdb, with no mismatches permitted. CDR3 sequences differing by one amino acid (Hamming distance 1) were grouped into clusters with potentially shared antigen targets. Group enrichment of public clonotypes was tested with one-sided Fisher's exact tests after groups were resampled to six samples, with the procedure repeated ten times. TCRdb re-hosts the immuneACCESS table, in-frame sequences only. Its copies lack some clones; in the studies checked, an unresolved V gene accounts for under half of them, and the cause for the rest is not known. Clone size and the V and J calls come from that table; the DNA yielded D and trimming. The table for this sample lists 10,000 to 15,000 clones; 83% of them were counted only once. Of the sample, around 28% is held by the ten largest clones.

Note on this clone: This receptor's antigen is unknown. No per-base quality is available; no much larger clone lies one base away.

The CND-RA patients tested negative on the clinical CCP2 antibody test, and joint destruction in these patients kept progressing despite active therapy. All CND-RA patients were characterized by typical joint destruction in wrists and ankles and by failure of conventional anti-rheumatic therapy. CND-RA patients were sampled after long disease histories, spanning decades in several cases, rather than at diagnosis. Each patient provided fifty millilitres of EDTA-anticoagulated peripheral blood. Density gradient separation with Ficoll-Paque PLUS was used to isolate peripheral blood mononuclear cells. Using AutoMACS magnetic bead positive selection, CD8+ cells were isolated from either fresh or cryopreserved PBMCs, and flow cytometry was used to check purity. Genomic DNA was extracted using Nucleospin Tissue or Tissue XS kits and then quantified on a Qubit 2.0 fluorometer.

The TCR sequence derives from a woman aged 25 to 50 with seronegative destructive rheumatoid arthritis. The sequence links TRBV4-1 to TRBJ2-3; a stretch of 11 junction bases matches TRBD2. The sample taken for sequencing was CD8+ T cells from blood. The CDR3 amino acid sequence is: CASSQEASSGGANTQYF. The DNA sequence is as follows: TGCGCCAGCAGCCAAGAAGCGAGTAGCGGGGGGGCCAATACGCAGTATTTT.